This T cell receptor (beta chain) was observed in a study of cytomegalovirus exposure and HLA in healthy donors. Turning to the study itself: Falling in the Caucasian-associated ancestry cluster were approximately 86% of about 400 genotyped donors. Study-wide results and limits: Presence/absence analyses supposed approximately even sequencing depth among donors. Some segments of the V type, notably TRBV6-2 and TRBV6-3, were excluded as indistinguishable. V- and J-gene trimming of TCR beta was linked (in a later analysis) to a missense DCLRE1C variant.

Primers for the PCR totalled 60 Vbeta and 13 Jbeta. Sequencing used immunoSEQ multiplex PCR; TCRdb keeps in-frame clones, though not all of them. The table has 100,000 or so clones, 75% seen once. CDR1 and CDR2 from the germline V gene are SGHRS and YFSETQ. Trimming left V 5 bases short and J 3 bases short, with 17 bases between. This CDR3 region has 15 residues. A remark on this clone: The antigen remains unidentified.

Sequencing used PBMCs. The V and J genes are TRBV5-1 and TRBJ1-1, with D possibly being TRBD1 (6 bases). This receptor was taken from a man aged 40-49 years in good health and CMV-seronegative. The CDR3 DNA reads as TGCGCCAGCAGTTACAGGCCCCAGGGGCACACTGAAGCTTTCTTT. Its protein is CASSYRPQGHTEAFF.